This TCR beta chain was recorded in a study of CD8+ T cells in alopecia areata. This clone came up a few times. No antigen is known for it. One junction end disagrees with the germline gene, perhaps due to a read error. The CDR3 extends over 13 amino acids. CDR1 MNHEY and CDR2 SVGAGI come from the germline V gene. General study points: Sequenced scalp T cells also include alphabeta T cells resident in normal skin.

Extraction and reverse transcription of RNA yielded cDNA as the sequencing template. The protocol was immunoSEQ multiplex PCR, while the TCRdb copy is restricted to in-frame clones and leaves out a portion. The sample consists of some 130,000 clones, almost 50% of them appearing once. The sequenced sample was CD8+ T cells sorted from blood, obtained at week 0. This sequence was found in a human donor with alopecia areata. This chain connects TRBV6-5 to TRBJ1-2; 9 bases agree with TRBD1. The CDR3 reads CASSDSTGGGYTF. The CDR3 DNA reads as TGTGCCAGCAGTGACTCGACAGGGGGTGGCTACACCTTC.